The text below deals with one T cell receptor beta chain. Its specificity is unknown. This sample was taken from a study of response to subunit inactivated influenza vaccine. Broader study findings: Authors suggested each seasonal flu vaccination may recruit only limited numbers of new T cells.

CDR3 length: 14 residues. Germline V CDR1 and CDR2: SGHRS, YFSETQ. Trimming at V came to 0 bases and at J to 7 bases, leaving 2 bases not matched to a gene. TCRdb ran MiXCR on the RT-PCR reads and lists one entry per CDR3 protein. This sample yields some 500,000 distinct CDR3 sequences, of which 10% to 15% are seen a single time; around 13% belongs to the top ten. This sample comprised PBMCs from blood, obtained 45 days after vaccination. The V gene is TRBV5-1, the J gene TRBJ2-3; 10 bases line up with TRBD1. This TCR came from a man in his forties or fifties who received an inactivated influenza vaccine. The DNA of the CDR3 is TGCGCCAGCAGCTTGGGACAGGGGGCGTATACGCAGTATTTT. Protein sequence: CASSLGQGAYTQYF. The full variable domain, completed using reference TRBV5-1 and TRBJ2-3, is KAGVTQTPRYLIKTRGQQVTLSCSPISGHRSVSWYQQTPGQGLQFLFEYFSETQRNKGNFPGRFSGRQFSNSRSEMNVSTLELGDSALYLCASSLGQGAYTQYFGPGTRLTVL.